These 5 T cell receptor beta chains were all obtained from the same sample, sequenced in a study of neurological immune-mediated disorders. Via MiXCR, TCRdb re-called the 5' RACE reads, giving one row per CDR3 protein. Of roughly 38,000 distinct CDR3 sequences listed, nearly 7.5% are singletons. The sequencing input was PBMCs. The receptors shown here come from a woman aged 40 to 50 in good health.

This clonotype was counted ten times or more. The chain joins TRBV12-3 or TRBV12-4 to TRBJ2-3; 8 nucleotides line up with TRBD1. This CDR3 is 16 amino acids long. V gave up 6 bases and J gave up 1 base; unmatched junction bases: 9. The DNA for the CDR3 is TGTGCCAGCAGCGACAGGGGTAGGGGAGGCACAGATACGCAGTATTTT. Its protein product is CASSDRGRGGTDTQYF.

This clonotype was counted ten times or more. V and J are TRBV10-3 and TRBJ1-6, with 9 bases aligning to TRBD1. CDR1 is ENHRY, CDR2 SYGVKD, per germline. The length of the CDR3 is 15 residues. V was clipped by 10 bases and J by 5 bases; unmatched bases: 9. CDR3 sequence: CATRGTGTDNSPLHF. The CDR3 region has the DNA TGTGCCACCCGAGGGACAGGGACCGATAATTCACCCCTCCACTTT.

There are many counts of this clonotype. The chain uses TRBV11-2 and TRBJ2-7, with D hard to call. This CDR3 is 15 amino acids long. V was shortened by 0 bases and J by 3 bases, with 12 bases between the two germline ends. In germline, CDR1 is SGHAT, CDR2 FQNNGV. The CDR3 region has the DNA TGTGCCAGCAGCTTAGATCTTGGGCATTTCTACGAGCAGTACTTC. The encoded protein is CASSLDLGHFYEQYF.

This clonotype was recorded at least ten times. The junction departs from germline at one end; a sequencing error may be responsible. The chain joins TRBV7-7 to TRBJ2-2; 9 bases agree with TRBD1. This CDR3 comprises 16 residues. CDR1 SSHAT and CDR2 FNYEAQ come from the germline V gene (reference sequence). The CDR3: CASSPGQGVVAGELFF. DNA of the CDR3: TGTGCTAGCAGCCCGGGACAGGGCGTAGTAGCCGGGGAGCTGTTTTTT.

About this clonotype: A much larger clone is a single base away; this may be a read error. This sequence joins TRBV4-2 and TRBJ2-4; the match to TRBD2 covers 10 bases. This CDR3 has 16 amino acids. Germline V gene lookup returns CDR1 LGHNA and CDR2 YNFKEQ. The CDR3 DNA sequence: TGTGCCAGCAACCAAGCCAGCGGGGGGGCCGAGAACATTCAGTACTTC. Its protein product is CASNQASGGAENIQYF.